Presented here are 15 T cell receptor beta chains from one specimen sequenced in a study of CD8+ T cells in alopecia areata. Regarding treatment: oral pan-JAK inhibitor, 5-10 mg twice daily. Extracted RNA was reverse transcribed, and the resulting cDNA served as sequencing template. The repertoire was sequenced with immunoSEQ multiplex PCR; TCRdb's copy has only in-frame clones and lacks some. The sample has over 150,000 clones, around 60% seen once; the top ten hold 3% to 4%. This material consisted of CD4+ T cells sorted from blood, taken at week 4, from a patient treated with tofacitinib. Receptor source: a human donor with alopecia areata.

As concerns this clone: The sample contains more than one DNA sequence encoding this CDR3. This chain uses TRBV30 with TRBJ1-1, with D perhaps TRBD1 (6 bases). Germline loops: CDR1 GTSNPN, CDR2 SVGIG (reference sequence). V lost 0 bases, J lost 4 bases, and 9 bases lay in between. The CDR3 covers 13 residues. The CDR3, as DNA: TGTGCCTGGAGTGTTCTAGGGGGCACTGAAGCTTTCTTT. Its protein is CAWSVLGGTEAFF.

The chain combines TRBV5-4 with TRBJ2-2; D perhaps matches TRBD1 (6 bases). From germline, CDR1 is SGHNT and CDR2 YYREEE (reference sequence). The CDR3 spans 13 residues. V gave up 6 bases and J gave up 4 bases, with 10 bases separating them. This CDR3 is CASIDRFTGELFF. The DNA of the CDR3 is TGTGCCAGCATCGACAGGTTCACCGGGGAGCTGTTTTTT.

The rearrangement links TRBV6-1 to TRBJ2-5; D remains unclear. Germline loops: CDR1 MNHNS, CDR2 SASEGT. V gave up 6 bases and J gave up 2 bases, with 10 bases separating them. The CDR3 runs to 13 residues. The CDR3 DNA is TGTGCCAGCAGCAGGAGTACTCAAGAGACCCAGTACTTC. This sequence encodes CASSRSTQETQYF.

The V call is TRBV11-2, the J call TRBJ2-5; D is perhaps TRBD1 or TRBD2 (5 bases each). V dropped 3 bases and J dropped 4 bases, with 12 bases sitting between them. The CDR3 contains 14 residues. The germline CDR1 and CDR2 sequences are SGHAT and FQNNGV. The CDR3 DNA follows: TGTGCCAGCAGCTTGGGACCGTACGGAGAGACCCAGTACTTC. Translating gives CASSLGPYGETQYF.

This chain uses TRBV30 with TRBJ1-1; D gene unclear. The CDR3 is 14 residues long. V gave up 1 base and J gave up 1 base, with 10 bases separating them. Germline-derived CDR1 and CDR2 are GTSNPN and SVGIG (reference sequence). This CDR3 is CAWSGTSGNTEAFF. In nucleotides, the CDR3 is TGTGCCTGGAGTGGGACCTCCGGGAACACTGAAGCTTTCTTT.

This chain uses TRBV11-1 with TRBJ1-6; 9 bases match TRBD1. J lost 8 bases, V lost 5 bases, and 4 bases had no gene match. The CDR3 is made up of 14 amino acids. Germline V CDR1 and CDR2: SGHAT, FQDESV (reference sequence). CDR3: CASSTDRGDSPLHF. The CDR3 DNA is TGTGCCAGCAGCACGGACAGGGGAGATTCACCCCTCCACTTT.

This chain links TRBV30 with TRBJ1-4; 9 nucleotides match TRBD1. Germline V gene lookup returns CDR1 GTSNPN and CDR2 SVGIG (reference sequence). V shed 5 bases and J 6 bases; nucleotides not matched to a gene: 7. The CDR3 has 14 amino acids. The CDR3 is CAWDRGLVDEKLFF. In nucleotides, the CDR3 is TGTGCCTGGGACAGGGGGTTGGTTGATGAAAAACTGTTTTTT.

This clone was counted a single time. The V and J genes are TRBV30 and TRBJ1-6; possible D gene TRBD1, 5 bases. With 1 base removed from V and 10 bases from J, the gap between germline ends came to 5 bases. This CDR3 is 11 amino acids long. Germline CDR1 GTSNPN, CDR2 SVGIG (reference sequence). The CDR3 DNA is TGTGCCTGGAGTGCAGGGTCACCCCTCCACTTT. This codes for CAWSAGSPLHF.

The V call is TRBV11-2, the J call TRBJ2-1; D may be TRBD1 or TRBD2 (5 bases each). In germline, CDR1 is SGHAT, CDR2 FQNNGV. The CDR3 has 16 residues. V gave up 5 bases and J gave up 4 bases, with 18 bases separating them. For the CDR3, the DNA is TGTGCCAGCAGCCTGTCGAGAGGGGCAGGATACAATGAGCAGTTCTTC. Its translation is CASSLSRGAGYNEQFF.

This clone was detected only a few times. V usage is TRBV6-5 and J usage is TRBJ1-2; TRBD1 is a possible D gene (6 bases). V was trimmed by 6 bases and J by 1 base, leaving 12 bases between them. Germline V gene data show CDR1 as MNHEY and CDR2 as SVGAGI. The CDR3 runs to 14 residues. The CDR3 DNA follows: TGTGCCAGCAGGACAGGAGGGGATAACTATGGCTACACCTTC. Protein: CASRTGGDNYGYTF.

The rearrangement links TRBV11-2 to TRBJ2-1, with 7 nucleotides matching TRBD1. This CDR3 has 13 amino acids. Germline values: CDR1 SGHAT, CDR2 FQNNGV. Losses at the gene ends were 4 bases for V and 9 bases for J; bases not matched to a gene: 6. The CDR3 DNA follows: TGTGCCAGCAGCTCCACACAGGGGATTGAGCAGTTCTTC. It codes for CASSSTQGIEQFF.

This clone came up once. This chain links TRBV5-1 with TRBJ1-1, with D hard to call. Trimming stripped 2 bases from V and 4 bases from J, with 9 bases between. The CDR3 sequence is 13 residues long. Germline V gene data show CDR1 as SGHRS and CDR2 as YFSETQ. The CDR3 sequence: CASSLQRSTEAFF. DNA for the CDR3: TGCGCCAGCAGCTTACAGAGGAGCACTGAAGCTTTCTTT.

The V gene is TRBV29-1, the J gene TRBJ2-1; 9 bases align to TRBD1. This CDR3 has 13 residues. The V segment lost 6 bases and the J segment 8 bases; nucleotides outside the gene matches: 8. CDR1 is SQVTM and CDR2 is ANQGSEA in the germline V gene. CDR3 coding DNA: TGCAGCGTAACCTGGACAGGGGTCGATGAGCAGTTCTTC. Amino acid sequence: CSVTWTGVDEQFF.

This CDR3 reads CSVEIAGSNYGYTF. The DNA of the CDR3 is TGCAGCGTTGAAATCGCGGGGTCGAACTATGGCTACACCTTC. The chain employs TRBV29-1 and TRBJ1-2, with no clear D. Germline V gene sequence: CDR1 SQVTM, CDR2 ANQGSEA. Trimming removed 2 bases from V and 2 bases from J, with 12 bases in between. The CDR3 extends over 14 amino acids.

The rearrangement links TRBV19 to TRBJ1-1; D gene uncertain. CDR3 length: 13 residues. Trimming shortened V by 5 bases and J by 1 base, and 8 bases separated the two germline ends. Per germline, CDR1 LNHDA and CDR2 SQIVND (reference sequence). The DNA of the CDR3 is TGTGCCAGTAGTCGGCAGACGAACACTGAAGCTTTCTTT. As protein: CASSRQTNTEAFF.